The 14 T cell receptor beta chains below were found in one sample sequenced in a study of blood T cell repertoires in COVID-19. Profiling relied on immunoSEQ multiplex PCR, and the TCRdb table lists in-frame clones only, not all of them. The top ten clones hold approximately 6.2% of a sample with 350,000 or so clones, 90% of them seen once. The source material was peripheral blood. The receptors shown here come from a man aged 18 to 30 with active or convalescent COVID-19.

This clone was observed a few times. Other DNA variants within this sample encode the same CDR3. The rearrangement uses TRBV12-3 or TRBV12-4 and TRBJ1-1, with a weak D call TRBD1 (5 bases). This CDR3 contains 13 residues. Deletions cut 3 bases from V and 1 base from J, with 6 bases between. This CDR3 reads CASSLGPNTEAFF. The CDR3 nucleotides are TGTGCCAGCAGTTTGGGGCCGAACACTGAAGCTTTCTTT.

The chain employs TRBV6-5 and TRBJ1-1; the match to TRBD1 covers 8 bases. From germline, CDR1 is MNHEY and CDR2 SVGAGI. The CDR3 consists of 14 residues. Trimming took 5 bases from V and 4 from J; bases not matched to a gene: 6. The CDR3, as DNA: TGTGCCAGCAGTCGACGGGACAGGAGCACTGAAGCTTTCTTT. This encodes CASSRRDRSTEAFF.

This clone appeared a few times. The rearrangement joins TRBV18 to TRBJ2-7; 9 nucleotides align to TRBD1. Germline CDR1 reads KGHSH; CDR2 reads LQKENI. V lost 8 bases, J lost 1 base, and 6 bases stayed unmatched. This CDR3 has 14 residues. The CDR3 nucleotides are TGTGCCAGCCGACCCGGGACAGGGTCCTACGAGCAGTACTTC. Protein product: CASRPGTGSYEQYF.

J is TRBJ1-5 and V is TRBV27; a weak D match, TRBD1 (5 bases). The CDR3 extends over 14 amino acids. V lost 3 bases and J lost 3, with 9 bases in between. The germline V gene encodes CDR1 MNHEY and CDR2 SMNVEV (reference sequence). CDR3 residues: CASSFRGVNQPQHF. CDR3 sequence (DNA): TGTGCCAGCAGTTTTCGGGGGGTCAATCAGCCCCAGCATTTT.

The chain recombines TRBV3-1 (or the pseudogene TRBV3-2) with TRBJ2-7; D possibly corresponds to TRBD1 (5 bases). CDR3 length: 13 residues. The V gene's germline CDR1 is LGHDT and CDR2 YNNKEL (reference sequence). Trimming took off 6 bases at V and 0 bases at J, with 9 bases between the two ends. Here the CDR3 reads CASSLDNSYEQYF. The CDR3 DNA follows: TGTGCCAGCAGTCTGGACAACTCCTACGAGCAGTACTTC.

This clone is a singleton in its sample. The V and J genes are TRBV28 and TRBJ1-2; tentative D call: TRBD1 (6 bases). The germline gives CDR1 MDHEN, CDR2 SYDVKM. The CDR3 is 14 residues long. Trimming removed 4 bases from V and 2 bases from J, with 11 bases in between. The CDR3 sequence: CASSSGVGNYGYTF. In DNA form, the CDR3 reads TGTGCCAGCAGTTCAGGGGTCGGGAACTATGGCTACACCTTC.

The gene calls are TRBV19 and TRBJ1-5; no definite D call. CDR1 and CDR2 (germline): LNHDA, SQIVND (reference sequence). The V and J ends lost 1 base and 2 bases respectively, with 15 bases between them. This CDR3 is built from 17 residues. DNA for the CDR3: TGTGCCAGTAGTATAGCAGAGAGGGTAATGCGCAATCAGCCCCAGCATTTT. It yields the protein CASSIAERVMRNQPQHF.

Comments on this clone: One end of the junction fails to match germline, which may point to a read error. The V and J genes are TRBV27 and TRBJ1-5; TRBD1 agrees at 7 bases. CDR1 is MNHEY, CDR2 SMNVEV, per germline (reference sequence). The CDR3 consists of 15 residues. CDR3 sequence (DNA): TGTGCCAGCAGGGAAGCGGTAGGGGGCAAGCAGCCCCAGCATTTT. Its protein product is CASREAVGGKQPQHF.

This rearrangement joins TRBV4-3 to TRBJ2-2; 11 bases map to TRBD1. This CDR3 has 16 residues. Germline V CDR1 and CDR2: LGHNA, YSLEER. V gave up 4 bases and J gave up 5 bases; unmatched junction bases: 6. The CDR3, as DNA: TGCGCCAGCAGCCCCCGGACAGGGGGCAATACCGGGGAGCTGTTTTTT. It translates to CASSPRTGGNTGELFF.

This clone showed up just once. In nucleotides, the CDR3 is TGTGCCAGCAGCCTACGTACAGGGTTCGAGCAGTACTTC. The encoded protein is CASSLRTGFEQYF. The chain carries TRBV6-2 or TRBV6-3 and TRBJ2-7; the D gene is possibly TRBD1 (6 bases). The V end was cut by 6 bases, the J end by 6 bases, with 15 bases between. There are 13 residues in the CDR3. Germline V gene lookup returns CDR1 MNHEY and CDR2 SVGEGT.

This clone was counted a single time. The chain employs TRBV3-1 (or the pseudogene TRBV3-2) and TRBJ1-1; perhaps TRBD1 as D (6 bases). Germline V lookup: CDR1 LGHDT, CDR2 YNNKEL (reference sequence). V was cut by 3 bases and J by 4 bases, with 12 bases left in between. The CDR3 extends over 14 amino acids. CDR3 nucleotides: TGTGCCAGCAGCCAGGCAGGGGCGGGCACTGAAGCTTTCTTT. It specifies CASSQAGAGTEAFF.

The CDR3 nucleotides are TGTGCCACCAGTGATTTCCGCGACAGGGTCTCCTACGAGCAGTACTTC. It encodes CATSDFRDRVSYEQYF. The chain carries TRBV24-1 and TRBJ2-7; 7 bases are shared with TRBD1. V gave up 1 base and J gave up 0 bases; unmatched junction bases: 5. The CDR3 loop spans 16 amino acids. The germline gives CDR1 KGHDR, CDR2 SFDVKD.

The genes are TRBV28 and TRBJ1-1; no clear D. V dropped 3 bases and J dropped 3 bases, with 11 bases sitting between them. The germline V gene encodes CDR1 MDHEN and CDR2 SYDVKM. The CDR3 loop spans 14 amino acids. The CDR3 bases are TGTGCCAGCAGTTTGTCCGACTGGTACACTGAAGCTTTCTTT. Translating it yields CASSLSDWYTEAFF.

This clone was seen once. V is TRBV6-6 and J is TRBJ2-1, with D perhaps matching TRBD2 (7 bases). This CDR3 spans 14 amino acids. Germline lookup yields CDR1 MNHNY and CDR2 SVGAGI (reference sequence). Trimming cost V 0 bases and J 9 bases, with 12 bases left between them. CDR3 sequence (DNA): TGTGCCAGCAGTTACTCCGGGGGGCCTGTTGAGCAGTTCTTC. Translation: CASSYSGGPVEQFF.